These T cell receptor beta chains were read from a single sample in a study of cytotoxic CD8 clonotypes in ibrutinib-treated CLL. TCRdb keeps only in-frame clones here, not all; method: immunoSEQ multiplex PCR. The repertoire includes 150,000 to 200,000 clones, approximately 91% of them detected once, and approximately 3% sits in the top ten. This specimen consisted of PBMCs, obtained at disease progression, from a patient treated with ibrutinib. The receptors come from a human donor with chronic lymphocytic leukemia. Both conserved end residues are part of each CDR3. D genes are given only for firm matches. Part of the rows lack a size; the others show once, few, many or a class for expanded clones.

TRBV4-2	once	NA	TRBJ1-3	CASSHVDSGNTIYF	TGTGCCAGCAGCCACGTTGACTCTGGAAACACCATATATTTT
TRBV7-3	NA	TRBD1	TRBJ1-4	CASSITGGSEKLFF	TGTGCCAGCAGCATTACAGGGGGTAGCGAAAAACTGTTTTTT
TRBV7-7	NA	NA	TRBJ2-1	CASSLDNNNEQFF	TGTGCCAGCAGCTTAGACAACAACAATGAGCAGTTCTTC
TRBV11-3	NA	NA	TRBJ1-1	CASSPRQRPLLTEAFF	TGTGCCAGCAGCCCCCGCCAGCGGCCCTTACTCACTGAAGCTTTCTTT
TRBV6-1	NA	NA	TRBJ2-3	CASSEVRSGASTDTQYF	TGTGCCAGCAGTGAAGTTCGGTCGGGGGCTAGCACAGATACGCAGTATTTT
TRBV11-2	NA	TRBD2	TRBJ2-1	CASSLVVWTSGKNEQFF	TGTGCCAGCAGCTTGGTGGTGTGGACTAGCGGGAAGAATGAGCAGTTCTTC
TRBV19	NA	TRBD2	TRBJ2-2	CASTRGLAGVRTGELFF	TGTGCCAGTACCCGAGGACTAGCGGGAGTTAGGACCGGGGAGCTGTTTTTT
TRBV7-3	NA	NA	TRBJ2-2	CASSPTEGYAGELFF	TGTGCCAGCAGCCCAACGGAGGGTTACGCCGGGGAGCTGTTTTTT
TRBV7-3	NA	NA	TRBJ2-3	CASSLGGSPDTQYF	TGTGCCAGCAGCTTAGGTGGCAGCCCGGATACGCAGTATTTT
TRBV27	NA	NA	TRBJ2-7	CASRPFGGQYSYEQYF	TGTGCCAGCAGACCCTTTGGGGGGCAGTACTCCTACGAGCAGTACTTC
TRBV27	few	TRBD1	TRBJ1-2	CASTASRTGGYGYTF	TGTGCCAGCACCGCTTCCCGGACAGGGGGATATGGCTACACCTTC
TRBV4-1	NA	NA	TRBJ2-1	CASSPGPGLIFSNEQFF	TGCGCCAGCAGCCCCGGTCCGGGACTCATATTTTCCAATGAGCAGTTCTTC
TRBV11-1	NA	TRBD1	TRBJ1-1	CASSPDRDQPFF	TGTGCCAGCAGCCCCGACAGGGATCAGCCTTTCTTT
TRBV6-1	NA	TRBD2	TRBJ2-1	CATGTSGSGEQFF	TGTGCCACCGGGACTAGCGGGAGCGGTGAGCAGTTCTTC
TRBV6-5	many	NA	TRBJ1-4	CASQLNEKLFF	TGTGCCTCTCAGCTTAATGAAAAACTGTTTTTT
TRBV28	NA	NA	TRBJ1-2	CASRHEGRVIGYTF	TGTGCCAGCAGACATGAGGGCAGGGTGATAGGCTACACCTTC
TRBV5-5	NA	TRBD1	TRBJ2-7	CASSQNPQTGGYEQYF	TGTGCCAGCAGCCAGAACCCGCAGACAGGGGGCTACGAGCAGTACTTC
TRBV5-4	NA	NA	TRBJ2-3	CASSLGGETDTQYF	TGTGCCAGCAGCCTCGGTGGGGAAACAGATACGCAGTATTTT
TRBV11-2	NA	NA	TRBJ2-7	CASSSVMTGPPRCYF	TGTGCCAGCAGCTCTGTCATGACAGGTCCCCCCCGTTGTTACTTC
TRBV28	NA	NA	TRBJ2-7	CAGASGPPYEQYF	TGTGCCGGGGCCTCCGGGCCCCCCTACGAGCAGTACTTC
TRBV7-2	NA	NA	TRBJ2-5	CASSLGHLQETQYF	TGTGCCAGCAGCTTAGGACACCTCCAAGAGACCCAGTACTTC
TRBV11-3	NA	NA	TRBJ1-1	CASSLVGGGSRKNTEAFF	TGTGCCAGCAGCTTAGTGGGCGGGGGTTCTCGCAAGAACACTGAAGCTTTCTTT
TRBV6-5	NA	TRBD2	TRBJ2-1	CASRLAGGPFYEQFF	TGTGCCAGCAGGTTAGCGGGAGGGCCTTTTTATGAGCAGTTCTTC
TRBV4-1	NA	NA	TRBJ2-3	CASSQVADTQYF	TGCGCCAGCAGCCAAGTTGCAGATACGCAGTATTTT
TRBV10-3	NA	TRBD2	TRBJ2-7	CAISELTSGAVLTYEQYF	TGTGCCATCAGTGAACTTACTAGCGGGGCTGTCCTGACCTACGAGCAGTACTTC
TRBV7-2	few	TRBD2	TRBJ2-7	CASGRGGPPYEQYF	TGTGCCAGCGGTCGGGGAGGGCCTCCCTACGAGCAGTACTTC
TRBV7-3	NA	TRBD1	TRBJ1-4	CASSRGRQDEKLFF	TGTGCCAGCAGTAGGGGGCGCCAGGATGAAAAACTGTTTTTT
TRBV2	NA	TRBD1	TRBJ2-3	CASSGSQTGADTQYF	TGTGCCAGCAGTGGCAGTCAGACAGGGGCAGATACGCAGTATTTT
TRBV19	NA	TRBD2	TRBJ2-5	CASSMGGEGGETQYF	TGTGCCAGTAGTATGGGCGGGGAGGGCGGAGAGACCCAGTACTTC
TRBV6-5	NA	TRBD1	TRBJ2-7	CASNPTGGYEQYF	TGTGCCAGCAACCCGACAGGGGGCTACGAGCAGTACTTC
TRBV6-5	NA	NA	TRBJ2-5	CASSPSTGLETQYF	TGTGCCAGCAGTCCCAGTACAGGGTTAGAGACCCAGTACTTC
TRBV6-1	NA	NA	TRBJ2-3	CASQNGLEGTDTQYF	TGTGCCAGCCAAAATGGACTGGAGGGCACAGATACGCAGTATTTT
TRBV4-1	NA	TRBD1	TRBJ1-4	CASSRPDRNEKLFF	TGCGCCAGCAGCCGACCGGACAGGAACGAAAAACTGTTTTTT
TRBV6-1	NA	NA	TRBJ2-1	CASSDRASSYNEQFF	TGTGCCAGCAGTGACAGGGCCAGCTCCTACAATGAGCAGTTCTTC
TRBV19	NA	NA	TRBJ1-2	CASSPGRSGGGYGYTF	TGTGCCAGTAGTCCCGGCCGCTCGGGAGGTGGCTATGGCTACACCTTC
TRBV6-5	once	NA	TRBJ1-2	CASSYSGGIASYGYTF	TGTGCCAGCAGTTACTCCGGTGGGATAGCTAGCTATGGCTACACCTTC
TRBV2	NA	NA	TRBJ2-3	CASSEGGEGTDTQYF	TGTGCCAGCAGTGAAGGGGGGGAGGGCACAGATACGCAGTATTTT
TRBV28	few	TRBD2	TRBJ2-5	CASSRSRLAGRYQETQYF	TGTGCCAGCAGTAGAAGTCGACTAGCGGGAAGATACCAAGAGACCCAGTACTTC
TRBV9	NA	TRBD1	TRBJ1-4	CASSARQGATNEKLFF	TGTGCCAGCAGCGCCCGGCAGGGGGCAACTAATGAAAAACTGTTTTTT
TRBV7-2	NA	NA	TRBJ2-3	CASSPNPPPDTQYF	TGTGCCAGCAGCCCCAACCCACCGCCAGATACGCAGTATTTT
TRBV5-1	NA	TRBD2	TRBJ2-2	CASSWGLAGTGELFF	TGCGCCAGCAGCTGGGGACTAGCGGGAACCGGGGAGCTGTTTTTT
TRBV4-3	NA	NA	TRBJ1-5	CASSHRVTSGNQPQHF	TGCGCCAGCAGCCACAGGGTAACGTCGGGCAATCAGCCCCAGCATTTT
TRBV28	NA	TRBD1	TRBJ2-5	CASSLGGTGVLTQYF	TGTGCCAGCAGTCTCGGAGGGACAGGGGTTCTGACCCAGTACTTC